This TCR beta chain was captured in a study of control samples from healthy donors and cancer patients. V trimming: 4 bases; J trimming: 11 bases; junction bases outside the gene matches: 6. Germline V CDR1 and CDR2: LGHNA, YSLEER. The CDR3 loop spans 14 amino acids. Generated by immunoSEQ multiplex PCR, the TCRdb table keeps only in-frame clones and is missing some. The sample yields some 140,000 clones, about 94% seen once. Sequenced material: blood. The rearrangement joins TRBV4-3 to TRBJ1-4, with TRBD1 matching over 11 bases. The TCR was taken from a man aged 40-49 years in good health. The CDR3 coding sequence is TGCGCCAGCAGCCTGGACAGGGGGCAGGAGAAACTGTTTTTT. It is translated as CASSLDRGQEKLFF.